One sample yielded the 30 T cell receptor beta chains listed below, sequenced in a study of Ad26.COV2.S vaccination and SARS-CoV-2 variants. The assay was immunoSEQ multiplex PCR, and TCRdb's table has in-frame clones only and misses some. There are some 420,000 clones in the sample; 88% occur only once, and 3.6% lies in the top ten. Treatment meaning: around 19 received Ad26.COV2.S at low or high dose, single or two shots; roughly five received placebo; per-sample allocation not given. Sampling occurred on day 63 after the first vaccine or placebo injection. Sequences were derived from peripheral blood, sampled in a trial of Ad26.COV2.S vaccine versus placebo. Every receptor here comes from a person aged 18-60 years who received the Ad26.COV2.S COVID-19 vaccine or a placebo.

J is TRBJ2-1 and V is TRBV6-5, with a weak D call TRBD1 (6 bases). The length of the CDR3 is 14 residues. Germline CDR1 reads MNHEY; CDR2 reads SVGAGI. Deletions cut 0 bases from V and 4 bases from J, with 7 bases between. This CDR3 reads CASSYSTGYNEQFF. CDR3 nucleotides: TGTGCCAGCAGTTACTCGACAGGTTACAATGAGCAGTTCTTC.

The CDR3 is CASSSRTSGGTDTQYF. The CDR3 DNA follows: TGTGCCAGCAGCTCAAGGACTAGCGGGGGGACAGATACGCAGTATTTT. This sequence joins TRBV7-2 and TRBJ2-3; 14 bases fit TRBD2. The CDR3 consists of 16 residues. With 4 bases clipped from V and 3 bases from J, the junction kept 3 bases outside the gene matches. Germline assignment: CDR1 SGHTA and CDR2 FQGNSA.

This chain connects TRBV5-6 to TRBJ2-7; the D gene could be TRBD1 or TRBD2 (6 bases each). The germline V gene has CDR1 SGHDT and CDR2 YYEEEE. V lost 0 bases and J 3 bases, leaving 7 bases between the germline ends. The CDR3 is 13 amino acids. CDR3 in DNA: TGTGCCAGCAGCTTGGAGGGGGGCTACGAGCAGTACTTC. This codes for CASSLEGGYEQYF.

J is TRBJ2-2 and V is TRBV2; TRBD1 aligns across 10 bases. This CDR3 is 15 amino acids long. The germline gives CDR1 SNHLY, CDR2 FYNNEI. Trimming took 6 bases from V and 5 from J; bases not matched to a gene: 6. The CDR3 reads CASRAGTGETGELFF. The CDR3, as DNA: TGTGCCAGCAGGGCCGGGACAGGGGAAACCGGGGAGCTGTTTTTT.

CDR3 sequence: CASSPASRNYGYTF. CDR3 nucleotides: TGTGCCAGCAGCCCCGCCAGTCGGAACTATGGCTACACCTTC. This chain joins TRBV28 and TRBJ1-2, with D uncertain. The V and J ends lost 6 bases and 2 bases respectively, with 13 bases between them. CDR3 length equals 14 residues. The germline V gene encodes CDR1 MDHEN and CDR2 SYDVKM.

This chain links TRBV4-1 with TRBJ2-1; 11 bases match TRBD2. Germline values: CDR1 MGHRA, CDR2 YSYEKL. The CDR3 contains 17 residues. The ends lost 0 bases at V and 2 bases at J; junction bases unmatched: 3. CDR3 in amino acids: CASSQDPSGGPYNEQFF. Here the CDR3 DNA reads TGCGCCAGCAGCCAAGACCCTAGCGGGGGGCCCTACAATGAGCAGTTCTTC.

This chain uses TRBV30 with TRBJ2-5, with 9 bases that match TRBD2. V gave up 7 bases and J gave up 2 bases; unmatched junction bases: 14. The germline gives CDR1 GTSNPN, CDR2 SVGIG (reference sequence). The CDR3 is 16 amino acids. The CDR3 region has the DNA TGTGCCTCTCAGCAGGGGGGGCTAGCGGGACAAGAGACCCAGTACTTC. As protein: CASQQGGLAGQETQYF.

J is TRBJ1-4 and V is TRBV7-9; TRBD1 might be the D (5 bases). The CDR3 covers 15 residues. V was trimmed by 0 bases and J by 7 bases, leaving 12 bases between them. Germline V CDR1 and CDR2: SEHNR, FQNEAQ (reference sequence). CDR3 in amino acids: CASSLAAGLGEKLFF. The DNA of the CDR3 is TGTGCCAGCAGCTTAGCCGCAGGGCTAGGTGAAAAACTGTTTTTT.

The chain couples TRBV5-8 to TRBJ1-5, with D possibly being TRBD1 (5 bases). CDR1 is SGHTS and CDR2 is YDEGEE in the germline V gene. The V and J ends lost 7 bases and 6 bases respectively, with 14 bases between them. This CDR3 comprises 13 residues. Here the CDR3 DNA reads TGTGCCAGCTTAATTCAGGGTACTCAGCCCCAGCATTTT. This codes for CASLIQGTQPQHF.

This clone turned up a few times. The CDR3 protein is CASSLGLGLTEAFF. In DNA form, the CDR3 reads TGTGCCAGCAGCTTAGGGTTGGGTCTCACTGAAGCTTTCTTT. This chain connects TRBV7-9 to TRBJ1-1; no definite D call. CDR1 SEHNR and CDR2 FQNEAQ come from the germline V gene (reference sequence). This CDR3 has 14 amino acids. V was shortened by 1 base and J by 4 bases, with 10 bases between the two germline ends.

This chain links TRBV24-1 with TRBJ2-7; D gene unclear. The CDR3 runs to 12 residues. V lost 1 base and J 5 bases, leaving 5 bases between the germline ends. Germline V gene data show CDR1 as KGHDR and CDR2 as SFDVKD. The CDR3 nucleotides are TGTGCCACCAGTGATTTATCCAACGAGCAGTACTTC. Translated, it gives CATSDLSNEQYF.

The chain has TRBV6-2 or TRBV6-3 and TRBJ1-1, with a tentative D call TRBD1 (5 bases). The CDR3 loop spans 17 amino acids. Trimming stripped 2 bases from V and 2 bases from J, with 18 bases between. CDR1 MNHEY and CDR2 SVGEGT come from the germline V gene. The CDR3 region has the DNA TGTGCCAGCAGTTACGCCCGACCAGGACACACCAACACTGAAGCTTTCTTT. Translated: CASSYARPGHTNTEAFF.

This clone was seen a single time. This chain uses TRBV2 with TRBJ2-2, with 10 bases matching TRBD1. Germline V gene lookup returns CDR1 SNHLY and CDR2 FYNNEI. This CDR3 spans 16 amino acids. V was clipped by 6 bases and J by 5 bases; unmatched bases: 9. The CDR3 here is CASSVPGQGKTGELFF. Here the CDR3 DNA reads TGTGCCAGCAGCGTCCCGGGACAGGGGAAAACCGGGGAGCTGTTTTTT. The full variable domain, its missing parts supplied by reference TRBV2 and TRBJ2-2, is EPEVTQTPSHQVTQMGQEVILRCVPISNHLYFYWYRQILGQKVEFLVSFYNNEISEKSEIFDDQFSVERPDGSNFTLKIRSTKLEDSAMYFCASSVPGQGKTGELFFGEGSRLTVL.

This rearrangement joins TRBV5-4 to TRBJ2-7; D is uncertain. Trimming pared 0 bases from V and 5 bases from J, leaving 9 bases between. Germline-derived CDR1 and CDR2 are SGHNT and YYREEE (reference sequence). This CDR3 contains 13 residues. Here the CDR3 reads CASSLDYFNEQYF. The DNA for the CDR3 is TGTGCCAGCAGCTTGGACTACTTCAACGAGCAGTACTTC.

The J gene is TRBJ2-1, the V gene TRBV19; TRBD1 agrees at 7 bases. V was pared by 4 bases and J by 8 bases, with 8 bases of the junction left unmatched. In germline, CDR1 is LNHDA, CDR2 SQIVND (reference sequence). The CDR3 runs to 14 residues. CDR3 bases: TGTGCCAGTAGTAAATCACACAGGGGTGATGAGCAGTTCTTC. Its protein product is CASSKSHRGDEQFF.

V gene TRBV30 combines with J gene TRBJ2-1; 14 nucleotides align to TRBD2. This CDR3 has 22 residues. J lost 4 bases, V lost 6 bases, and 26 bases had no gene match. Germline CDR1 GTSNPN, CDR2 SVGIG (reference sequence). CDR3 loop: CACTPGHGTSGGPATRYNEQFF. CDR3 in DNA: TGTGCCTGTACACCTGGCCATGGGACTAGCGGGGGCCCTGCAACGAGATACAATGAGCAGTTCTTC. The full variable domain, its missing parts supplied by reference TRBV30 and TRBJ2-1, is SQTIHQWPATLVQPVGSPLSLECTVEGTSNPNLYWYRQAAGRGLQLLFYSVGIGQISSEVPQNLSASRPQDRQFILSSKKLLLSDSGFYLCACTPGHGTSGGPATRYNEQFFGPGTRLTVL.

The V and J genes are TRBV14 and TRBJ2-2, with TRBD1 identical over 8 bases. Germline V CDR1 and CDR2: SGHDN, FVKESK. With V trimmed by 5 bases and J by 7 bases, 12 bases remained unmatched. CDR3 length: 16 residues. The CDR3 reads CASSGQGTGFGGELFF. CDR3 coding DNA: TGTGCCAGCAGCGGACAGGGAACGGGTTTCGGCGGGGAGCTGTTTTTT.

This sequence joins TRBV4-1 and TRBJ2-7, with unresolved D. The CDR3 runs to 13 residues. The V end was cut by 5 bases, the J end by 1 base, with 9 bases between. From germline, CDR1 is MGHRA and CDR2 YSYEKL. The CDR3 DNA sequence: TGCGCCAGCAGCTTCGGACCTTCCTACGAGCAGTACTTC. Its protein is CASSFGPSYEQYF.

This chain links TRBV5-4 with TRBJ2-2; weak D call: TRBD1 (5 bases). The length of the CDR3 is 13 residues. In germline, CDR1 is SGHNT, CDR2 YYREEE (reference sequence). V was cut by 4 bases and J by 5 bases, with 9 bases left in between. The CDR3 bases are TGTGCCAGCAGCCCGCGACAGACCGGGGAGCTGTTTTTT. Translated: CASSPRQTGELFF. The complete variable domain, with remaining parts taken from reference TRBV5-4 and TRBJ2-2, reads ETGVTQSPTHLIKTRGQQVTLRCSSQSGHNTVSWYQQALGQGPQFIFQYYREEENGRGNFPPRFSGLQFPNYSSELNVNALELDDSALYLCASSPRQTGELFFGEGSRLTVL.

This clone came up once. The rearrangement links TRBV7-2 to TRBJ1-5; 10 bases are a match to TRBD1. Germline values: CDR1 SGHTA, CDR2 FQGNSA. V lost 4 bases, J lost 7 bases, and 1 base stayed unmatched. The length of the CDR3 is 13 residues. The CDR3 loop is CASSWDRGQPQHF. In nucleotides, the CDR3 is TGTGCCAGCAGCTGGGACAGGGGACAGCCCCAGCATTTT.

The chain carries TRBV10-3 and TRBJ2-6; possible D gene TRBD1, 6 bases. Deletions cut 5 bases from V and 0 bases from J, with 11 bases between. CDR3 length equals 16 residues. Germline assignment: CDR1 ENHRY and CDR2 SYGVKD. The CDR3 DNA reads as TGTGCCATCAGTCGGGACAAAGTCTCTGGGGCCAACGTCCTGACTTTC. Translation gives CAISRDKVSGANVLTF.

The chain carries TRBV7-3 and TRBJ2-5; D could derive from TRBD1 or TRBD2 (5 bases each). Germline assignment: CDR1 SGHTA and CDR2 FQGTGA. The length of the CDR3 is 14 residues. Trimming shortened V by 5 bases and J by 0 bases, and 10 bases separated the two germline ends. The DNA of the CDR3 is TGTGCCAGCAGCCTGGGGGTGGACCAAGAGACCCAGTACTTC. Its translation is CASSLGVDQETQYF.

The CDR3 here is CSVELAGDSYEQYF. Here the CDR3 DNA reads TGCAGCGTAGAACTAGCGGGGGACTCCTACGAGCAGTACTTC. This chain links TRBV29-1 with TRBJ2-7, with 11 bases fitting TRBD2. The germline V gene encodes CDR1 SQVTM and CDR2 ANQGSEA. The J segment lost 0 bases and the V segment lost 6 bases, leaving 4 bases of the junction unmatched. This CDR3 has 14 residues.

V and J are TRBV7-3 and TRBJ2-7; D is perhaps TRBD2 (6 bases). Germline CDR1 SGHTA, CDR2 FQGTGA. This CDR3 spans 13 amino acids. Trimming took off 5 bases at V and 3 bases at J, with 11 bases between the two ends. The CDR3 DNA reads as TGTGCCAGCAGCCCTTGGGGAGGCTACGAGCAGTACTTC. It translates to CASSPWGGYEQYF.

The V call is TRBV19, the J call TRBJ1-5; 9 bases fit TRBD1. V gave up 6 bases and J gave up 1 base; unmatched junction bases: 4. CDR3 length equals 15 residues. Germline V gene lookup returns CDR1 LNHDA and CDR2 SQIVND (reference sequence). This CDR3 reads CASSLDRGSNQPQHF. Written as DNA, the CDR3 is TGTGCCAGTAGCCTTGACAGGGGGAGCAATCAGCCCCAGCATTTT.

This rearrangement joins TRBV29-1 to TRBJ2-5, with a weak D call TRBD1 (5 bases). V was cut by 3 bases and J by 3 bases, with 17 bases left in between. The CDR3 sequence is 15 residues long. Germline assignment: CDR1 SQVTM and CDR2 ANQGSEA. Written as DNA, the CDR3 is TGCAGCGTTGACAGGGTTCGGTCCCTAGAAGAGACCCAGTACTTC. Translation: CSVDRVRSLEETQYF.

The CDR3 nucleotides are TGTGCCAGCAGCTTATTACTAGCGCCCTCCTACAATGAGCAGTTCTTC. Protein: CASSLLLAPSYNEQFF. The rearrangement links TRBV7-2 to TRBJ2-1; 7 positions agree with TRBD2. V lost 2 bases and J lost 0; bases outside the gene matches: 4. The CDR3 is 16 amino acids. CDR1 is SGHTA and CDR2 is FQGNSA in the germline V gene.

This sequence joins TRBV10-3 and TRBJ2-5; 9 bases line up with TRBD1. Germline V gives CDR1 ENHRY, CDR2 SYGVKD. V dropped 0 bases and J dropped 3; count of bases not matched to a gene: 2. This CDR3 region has 15 residues. In DNA, the CDR3 is TGTGCCATCAGTGAGTCGGACAGGGGAGAAGAGACCCAGTACTTC. Translating gives CAISESDRGEETQYF.

The genes are TRBV30 and TRBJ1-4; weak D call: TRBD1 (6 bases). Germline CDR1 is GTSNPN and CDR2 is SVGIG (reference sequence). With 4 bases removed from V and 8 bases from J, the gap between germline ends came to 17 bases. The CDR3 has 14 amino acids. The CDR3 region is CAWTGGQAVEKLFF. In DNA form, the CDR3 reads TGTGCCTGGACGGGGGGGCAGGCCGTGGAAAAACTGTTTTTT. The whole variable domain, remainder taken from reference TRBV30 and TRBJ1-4, is SQTIHQWPATLVQPVGSPLSLECTVEGTSNPNLYWYRQAAGRGLQLLFYSVGIGQISSEVPQNLSASRPQDRQFILSSKKLLLSDSGFYLCAWTGGQAVEKLFFGSGTQLSVL.

The genes are TRBV18 and TRBJ1-1; D gene uncertain. Germline-derived CDR1 and CDR2 are KGHSH and LQKENI. The CDR3 consists of 14 residues. Trimming left V 2 bases short and J 3 bases short, with 10 bases between. CDR3 protein: CASSPMGSDTEAFF. As DNA, the CDR3 is TGTGCCAGCTCACCAATGGGGAGCGACACTGAAGCTTTCTTT.